Listed here are 31 T cell receptor beta chains from one sample, sequenced in a study of control samples from healthy donors and cancer patients (dated by TCRdb to about 2020). The library came from the immunoSEQ multiplex PCR assay. TCRdb carries this immuneACCESS record with in-frame sequences only. Its versions omit some clonotypes, under half of them owing to an unresolved V gene in the studies checked, with the rest unexplained. This sample holds 90,000 to 150,000 clones; approximately 90% were observed only once. The top ten hold less than 3.5% of the sample. Sequenced input: blood. The receptors here all came from a man aged 35-49 years in good health.

J is TRBJ1-4 and V is TRBV19, with D unclear. The CDR3 extends over 15 amino acids. Germline CDR1 LNHDA, CDR2 SQIVND (reference sequence). Deletions cut 6 bases from V and 5 bases from J, with 16 bases between. CDR3 in amino acids: CASSPRDGENEKLFF. DNA for the CDR3: TGTGCCAGTAGCCCCCGTGACGGGGAAAATGAAAAACTGTTTTTT. Full variable domain (missing parts from reference TRBV19 and TRBJ1-4): DGGITQSPKYLFRKEGQNVTLSCEQNLNHDAMYWYRQDPGQGLRLIYYSQIVNDFQKGDIAEGYSVSREKKESFPLTVTSAQKNPTAFYLCASSPRDGENEKLFFGSGTQLSVL.

The genes are TRBV29-1 and TRBJ1-2; no definite D call. From germline, CDR1 is SQVTM and CDR2 ANQGSEA. The V and J ends lost 3 bases and 2 bases respectively, with 7 bases between them. The CDR3 spans 12 residues. The DNA of the CDR3 is TGCAGCGTTGACTTGAGGAACTATGGCTACACCTTC. This sequence encodes CSVDLRNYGYTF.

This chain links TRBV6-5 with TRBJ1-5; no clear D. V was cut by 7 bases and J by 3 bases, with 10 bases left in between. The CDR3 is 13 amino acids. The germline V gene has CDR1 MNHEY and CDR2 SVGAGI. The CDR3 region is CASMLSYNQPQHF. Written as DNA, the CDR3 is TGTGCCAGCATGCTGTCCTACAATCAGCCCCAGCATTTT.

This clone was detected only once. The V and J genes are TRBV7-2 and TRBJ2-2; 12 bases line up with TRBD2. The V segment lost 3 bases and the J segment 1 base; nucleotides outside the gene matches: 6. Germline CDR1 SGHTA, CDR2 FQGNSA. This CDR3 spans 18 amino acids. The CDR3 spells CASSFVASGGVNTGELFF. CDR3 sequence (DNA): TGTGCCAGCAGCTTCGTGGCTAGCGGGGGGGTGAACACCGGGGAGCTGTTTTTT.

V usage is TRBV5-4 and J usage is TRBJ2-5, with D possibly TRBD1 on 6 matching bases. The CDR3 length is 14 residues. Per the germline V gene, CDR1 is SGHNT and CDR2 is YYREEE (reference sequence). The V gene lost 3 bases and the J gene lost 2 bases, with 11 bases spanning the gap. CDR3 loop: CASSSGRGQETQYF. CDR3 nucleotide sequence: TGTGCCAGCAGCTCCGGCAGGGGACAAGAGACCCAGTACTTC.

This chain links TRBV7-3 with TRBJ2-2; D may match TRBD1 or TRBD2 (6 bases each). V lost 2 bases, J lost 6 bases, and 13 bases lay in between. Germline V gene lookup returns CDR1 SGHTA and CDR2 FQGTGA. The CDR3 is made up of 15 amino acids. The CDR3 region has the DNA TGTGCCAGCAGCTTAGGGGGCGGGAAGGCCGGGGAGCTGTTTTTT. It translates to CASSLGGGKAGELFF.

The V and J genes are TRBV15 and TRBJ1-2; D is ambiguous. V was pared by 4 bases and J by 8 bases, with 14 bases between. The CDR3 totals 13 residues. Germline V gives CDR1 LNHNV, CDR2 YYDKDF (reference sequence). In DNA, the CDR3 is TGTGCCACCAGCACCCGGACGGGCGGCGGCTACACCTTC. The encoded protein is CATSTRTGGGYTF. Filled out from reference TRBV15 and TRBJ1-2, the complete variable domain reads DAMVIQNPRYQVTQFGKPVTLSCSQTLNHNVMYWYQQKSSQAPKLLFHYYDKDFNNEADTPDNFQSRRPNTSFCFLDIRSPGLGDTAMYLCATSTRTGGGYTFGSGTRLTVV.

The chain carries TRBV5-5 and TRBJ2-3, with D perhaps TRBD2 (6 bases). The CDR3 loop spans 15 amino acids. Germline assignment: CDR1 SGHKS and CDR2 YYEKEE (reference sequence). Trimming cost V 4 bases and J 0 bases, with 12 bases left between them. The CDR3 DNA sequence: TGTGCCAGCAGCCTGACTAGTGTGAGCACAGATACGCAGTATTTT. This codes for CASSLTSVSTDTQYF.

The chain has TRBV24-1 and TRBJ2-3; D is possibly TRBD2 (6 bases). Trimming removed 0 bases at V and 4 bases at J, with 10 bases between. Germline loops: CDR1 KGHDR, CDR2 SFDVKD. The CDR3 contains 15 residues. As DNA, the CDR3 is TGTGCCACCAGTGATTTGTTGACTAGTGCAGATACGCAGTATTTT. It is translated as CATSDLLTSADTQYF.

The chain combines TRBV9 with TRBJ1-1, with D perhaps TRBD1 (6 bases). The V and J ends lost 3 bases and 2 bases respectively, with 14 bases between them. CDR3 length: 15 amino acids. Looked up from germline, CDR1 is SGDLS and CDR2 is YYNGEE. CDR3 region: CASSDRRDINTEAFF. The CDR3 DNA reads as TGTGCCAGCAGCGACCGCCGGGACATAAACACTGAAGCTTTCTTT.

The J gene is TRBJ2-7, the V gene TRBV2; D may match TRBD1 or TRBD2 (5 bases each). V was cut by 5 bases and J by 4 bases, with 9 bases left in between. The germline gives CDR1 SNHLY, CDR2 FYNNEI. This CDR3 has 12 residues. The CDR3: CASSRDGYEQYF. CDR3 bases: TGTGCCAGCAGTAGGGACGGATACGAGCAGTACTTC.

The chain couples TRBV19 to TRBJ2-2; 11 positions match TRBD2. The V segment lost 1 base and the J segment 4 bases; nucleotides outside the gene matches: 2. From germline, CDR1 is LNHDA and CDR2 SQIVND (reference sequence). This CDR3 is built from 16 residues. Here the CDR3 reads CASSIGSGGATGELFF. CDR3 DNA: TGTGCCAGTAGTATAGGTAGCGGGGGGGCCACCGGGGAGCTGTTTTTT.

The chain recombines TRBV24-1 with TRBJ1-2, with D perhaps matching TRBD1 (5 bases). CDR1 and CDR2 (germline): KGHDR, SFDVKD. V lost 3 bases to trimming and J lost 4 bases, with 17 bases between them. The CDR3 runs to 16 residues. The CDR3 reads CATSDATQGVIYGYTF. The CDR3 coding sequence is TGTGCCACCAGTGATGCAACTCAGGGAGTGATCTATGGCTACACCTTC.

This clone has just a few counts. The chain joins TRBV14 to TRBJ1-2; tentatively, D is TRBD1 (6 bases). This CDR3 region has 14 residues. The V gene lost 1 base and the J gene lost 6 bases, with 12 bases spanning the gap. CDR1 is SGHDN, CDR2 FVKESK, per germline. CDR3 residues: CASSQASRGDGYTF. CDR3 in DNA: TGTGCCAGCAGCCAAGCTAGCAGGGGTGATGGCTACACCTTC.

The chain is built from TRBV5-1 and TRBJ1-6; D gene unclear. The CDR3 loop spans 13 amino acids. The germline V gene encodes CDR1 SGHRS and CDR2 YFSETQ. Trimming took off 3 bases at V and 10 bases at J, with 11 bases between the two ends. The CDR3 DNA sequence: TGCGCCAGCAGCTATGCAGGATCCTCACCCCTCCACTTT. It specifies CASSYAGSSPLHF.

The chain has TRBV5-1 and TRBJ2-6; tentatively, D is TRBD1 (6 bases). CDR1 is SGHRS and CDR2 is YFSETQ in the germline V gene. Trimming stripped 2 bases from V and 0 bases from J, with 12 bases between. The CDR3 consists of 17 residues. The CDR3 region has the DNA TGCGCCAGCAGCTTCCGACAGGCGGGCTCTGGGGCCAACGTCCTGACTTTC. It translates to CASSFRQAGSGANVLTF. The full variable domain, its missing parts supplied by reference TRBV5-1 and TRBJ2-6, is KAGVTQTPRYLIKTRGQQVTLSCSPISGHRSVSWYQQTPGQGLQFLFEYFSETQRNKGNFPGRFSGRQFSNSRSEMNVSTLELGDSALYLCASSFRQAGSGANVLTFGAGSRLTVL.

The rearrangement joins TRBV6-5 to TRBJ2-3, with 8 bases fitting TRBD1. Germline V gene lookup returns CDR1 MNHEY and CDR2 SVGAGI. V was pared by 4 bases and J by 4 bases, with 1 base of the junction left unmatched. The CDR3 contains 13 residues. The CDR3 sequence is CASSLQGADTQYF. In DNA, the CDR3 is TGTGCCAGCAGTTTACAGGGGGCAGATACGCAGTATTTT.

This chain uses TRBV7-2 with TRBJ1-1; D not certain. Germline V gene lookup returns CDR1 SGHTA and CDR2 FQGNSA. Trimming took 2 bases from V and 0 from J, leaving 10 bases between them. This CDR3 spans 15 amino acids. The CDR3 protein is CASSLRKVLNTEAFF. Here the CDR3 DNA reads TGTGCCAGCAGCTTAAGAAAGGTCTTGAACACTGAAGCTTTCTTT.

The chain has TRBV7-6 and TRBJ1-2, with 11 bases aligning to TRBD1. From germline, CDR1 is SGHVS and CDR2 FNYEAQ. With 5 bases clipped from V and 4 bases from J, the junction kept 6 bases outside the gene matches. This CDR3 has 15 residues. CDR3 protein: CASSAGTGGGYGYTF. In DNA form, the CDR3 reads TGTGCCAGCAGCGCAGGGACAGGGGGGGGCTATGGCTACACCTTC. Looking up the rest from reference TRBV7-6 and TRBJ1-2 gives the full variable domain: GAGVSQSPRYKVTKRGQDVALRCDPISGHVSLYWYRQALGQGPEFLTYFNYEAQQDKSGLPNDRFSAERPEGSISTLTIQRTEQRDSAMYRCASSAGTGGGYGYTFGSGTRLTVV.

This chain joins TRBV19 and TRBJ1-5; TRBD1 agrees at 11 bases. Germline CDR1 is LNHDA and CDR2 is SQIVND (reference sequence). Unmatched junction bases numbered 22, after V lost 5 bases and J lost 4 bases. The CDR3 runs 21 residues. The CDR3 sequence: CASSLPPKSGTGGILNQPQHF. DNA of the CDR3: TGTGCCAGTAGTCTACCCCCAAAATCCGGGACAGGGGGGATATTAAATCAGCCCCAGCATTTT.

The rearrangement links TRBV2 to TRBJ2-1, with TRBD2 identical over 7 bases. The germline V gene has CDR1 SNHLY and CDR2 FYNNEI. The CDR3 totals 14 residues. The J segment lost 5 bases and the V segment lost 1 base, leaving 2 bases of the junction unmatched. CDR3 amino acids: CASSEERGDNEQFF. The CDR3 DNA reads TGTGCCAGCAGTGAAGAACGGGGGGACAATGAGCAGTTCTTC.

The chain recombines TRBV28 with TRBJ1-1; D is unclear. Germline values: CDR1 MDHEN, CDR2 SYDVKM. The CDR3 contains 12 residues. V was shortened by 8 bases and J by 5 bases, with 12 bases between the two germline ends. CDR3 coding DNA: TGTGCCAGCTTTGTTCTGGGGACTGAAGCTTTCTTT. It is translated as CASFVLGTEAFF.

This sequence joins TRBV5-1 and TRBJ1-1; no clear D gene. CDR3 length: 16 amino acids. V was clipped by 4 bases and J by 0 bases, with 16 bases between them. Looked up from germline, CDR1 is SGHRS and CDR2 is YFSETQ. DNA for the CDR3: TGCGCCAGCAGCCTGACTCCCCAGGAGATGAACACTGAAGCTTTCTTT. This translates into CASSLTPQEMNTEAFF.

This rearrangement joins TRBV4-1 to TRBJ2-3, with a tentative D call TRBD1 (5 bases). CDR3 length equals 16 residues. Per germline, CDR1 MGHRA and CDR2 YSYEKL. The V end was cut by 4 bases, the J end by 2 bases, with 16 bases between. This chain's CDR3 is CASSPDWGYLTDTQYF. The CDR3 DNA is TGCGCCAGCAGCCCCGATTGGGGCTACCTCACAGATACGCAGTATTTT.

This chain uses TRBV7-6 with TRBJ2-7; possible D gene TRBD1, 5 bases. Germline CDR1 and CDR2: SGHVS and FNYEAQ. The germline V and J ends were trimmed by 2 bases and 6 bases, with 14 bases remaining between them. The CDR3 covers 14 residues. The CDR3 region is CASSLMQGIPEQYF. The CDR3 coding sequence is TGTGCCAGCAGCTTAATGCAGGGAATCCCCGAGCAGTACTTC.

The genes are TRBV18 and TRBJ2-3; D unresolved. The V end was cut by 2 bases, the J end by 4 bases, with 7 bases between. The CDR3 length is 13 residues. In germline, CDR1 is KGHSH, CDR2 LQKENI. The CDR3 region is CASSPSEADTQYF. In DNA form, the CDR3 reads TGTGCCAGCTCACCATCAGAGGCAGATACGCAGTATTTT.

The chain joins TRBV6-2 or TRBV6-3 to TRBJ2-3, with 13 nucleotides matching TRBD2. In germline, CDR1 is MNHEY, CDR2 SVGEGT. CDR3 length: 17 amino acids. The J segment lost 1 base and the V segment lost 5 bases, leaving 6 bases of the junction unmatched. CDR3 nucleotides: TGTGCCAGCAGTCCCGGGACTAGCGGGGACCGCACAGATACGCAGTATTTT. As protein: CASSPGTSGDRTDTQYF.

The chain couples TRBV3-1 (or the pseudogene TRBV3-2) to TRBJ2-7; TRBD1 matches 8 bases. This CDR3 has 13 residues. Germline V lookup: CDR1 LGHDT, CDR2 YNNKEL (reference sequence). Losses at the gene ends were 3 bases for V and 12 bases for J; bases not matched to a gene: 10. The CDR3 DNA reads as TGTGCCAGCAGCCAGGCCCGACAGGGGATAAGGTACTTC. It translates to CASSQARQGIRYF.

The rearrangement links TRBV6-2 or TRBV6-3 to TRBJ2-4; D is ambiguous. The germline V gene encodes CDR1 MNHEY and CDR2 SVGEGT. Trimming shortened V by 3 bases and J by 4 bases, and 7 bases separated the two germline ends. This CDR3 spans 13 amino acids. CDR3 sequence (DNA): TGTGCCAGCAGTTATGTGGGGAAAAACATTCAGTACTTC. Its protein is CASSYVGKNIQYF.

The chain has TRBV4-1 and TRBJ2-1; the D is unclear. There are 11 residues in the CDR3. Trimming pared 3 bases from V and 5 bases from J, leaving 2 bases between. The germline CDR1 and CDR2 sequences are MGHRA and YSYEKL. The CDR3: CASSHHNEQFF. CDR3 nucleotide sequence: TGCGCCAGCAGCCATCACAATGAGCAGTTCTTC.

The gene calls are TRBV24-1 and TRBJ2-5; 8 bases match TRBD1. V gave up 0 bases and J gave up 3 bases; unmatched junction bases: 5. Germline V gene sequence: CDR1 KGHDR, CDR2 SFDVKD. CDR3 length: 16 amino acids. In nucleotides, the CDR3 is TGTGCCACCAGTGATTTGGGACAGGGCAGAGAAGAGACCCAGTACTTC. Translated: CATSDLGQGREETQYF.